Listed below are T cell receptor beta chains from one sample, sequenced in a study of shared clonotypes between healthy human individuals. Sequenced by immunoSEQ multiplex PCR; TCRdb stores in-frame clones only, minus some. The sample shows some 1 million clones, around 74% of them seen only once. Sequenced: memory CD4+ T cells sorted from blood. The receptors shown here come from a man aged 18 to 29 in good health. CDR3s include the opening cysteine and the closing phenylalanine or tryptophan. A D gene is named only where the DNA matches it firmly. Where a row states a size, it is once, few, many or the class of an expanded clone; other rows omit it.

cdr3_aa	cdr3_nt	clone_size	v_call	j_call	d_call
CASGATGHPGYEQYF	TGTGCCAGCGGCGCAACCGGACACCCCGGCTACGAGCAGTACTTC	.	TRBV5-4	TRBJ2-7	.
CAIRGNGPQHF	TGTGCCATCCGGGGGAATGGGCCCCAGCATTTT	.	TRBV10-3	TRBJ1-5	.
CAIRGDSNQPQHF	TGTGCCATCAGGGGAGACAGCAATCAGCCCCAGCATTTT	.	TRBV10-3	TRBJ1-5	.
CAWSAVGGLNQPQHF	TGTGCCTGGAGTGCTGTCGGGGGACTCAATCAGCCCCAGCATTTT	few	TRBV30	TRBJ1-5	.
CASSHDDPGRDEQFF	TGCGCCAGCAGCCATGATGACCCAGGTCGGGATGAGCAGTTCTTC	few	TRBV4-3	TRBJ2-1	.
CASSRGRGNYNEQFF	TGCGCCAGCAGCCGGGGGCGGGGGAACTACAATGAGCAGTTCTTC	.	TRBV4-1	TRBJ2-1	.
CASSSYQGAYNEQFF	TGCGCCAGCAGCTCCTACCAGGGGGCCTACAATGAGCAGTTCTTC	.	TRBV5-1	TRBJ2-1	TRBD1
CASRTGSYEQYF	TGTGCCAGCAGGACAGGCTCCTACGAGCAGTACTTC	.	TRBV6-6	TRBJ2-7	.
CASSTTGTSGRSGGETQYF	TGTGCCAGCTCCACGACCGGGACTAGCGGGAGATCTGGGGGAGAGACCCAGTACTTC	few	TRBV18	TRBJ2-5	TRBD2
CSIKGVSYNEQFF	TGCAGCATTAAGGGGGTATCCTACAATGAGCAGTTCTTC	.	TRBV29-1	TRBJ2-1	.
CASSFEASNTEAFF	TGCGCCAGCAGCTTCGAGGCTTCGAACACTGAAGCTTTCTTT	.	TRBV5-1	TRBJ1-1	.
CASSFSTDTQYF	TGTGCCAGCAGTTTCTCCACAGATACGCAGTATTTT	few	TRBV27	TRBJ2-3	.
CASRGLSGNTIYF	TGTGCCAGCAGAGGGCTCTCTGGAAACACCATATATTTT	.	TRBV27	TRBJ1-3	.
CASYRGSGNTEAFF	TGTGCCAGCTACAGGGGGTCTGGGAACACTGAAGCTTTCTTT	.	TRBV19	TRBJ1-1	TRBD1
CAISSGEKLFF	TGTGCCATCAGTTCCGGTGAAAAACTGTTTTTT	.	TRBV10-3	TRBJ1-4	.
CSVEMQYEQFF	TGCAGCGTTGAAATGCAATATGAGCAGTTCTTC	.	TRBV29-1	TRBJ2-1	.
CAWSASGGLGDEQFF	TGTGCCTGGAGCGCTAGCGGGGGCCTAGGGGATGAGCAGTTCTTC	.	TRBV30	TRBJ2-1	TRBD2
CASSPSTGVHGELFF	TGTGCCAGCAGCCCCTCGACAGGGGTCCACGGGGAGCTGTTTTTT	few	TRBV25-1	TRBJ2-2	TRBD1
CASSLARSADTQYF	TGTGCCAGCAGCTTGGCTAGAAGTGCAGATACGCAGTATTTT	.	TRBV5-5	TRBJ2-3	.
CAWSTGLGGYTF	TGTGCCTGGAGTACAGGGTTAGGCGGCTACACCTTC	.	TRBV30	TRBJ1-2	.
CASSLRPGQGDEQYF	TGTGCCAGCAGTTTACGTCCGGGACAGGGCGACGAGCAGTACTTC	few	TRBV11-2	TRBJ2-7	TRBD1
CASGTVAGAWKTQYF	TGTGCTAGTGGCACCGTAGCGGGAGCATGGAAGACCCAGTACTTC	.	TRBV12-5	TRBJ2-5	TRBD2
CASSLGWRTTTQEQFF	TGTGCCAGCAGCTTAGGCTGGCGCACGACTACCCAAGAGCAGTTCTTC	few	TRBV7-2	TRBJ2-1	.
CASSARDNYGYTF	TGTGCCAGCAGTGCCAGGGATAACTATGGCTACACCTTC	.	TRBV2	TRBJ1-2	.
CASSTGTGHTGELFF	TGCGCCAGCAGCACCGGGACAGGGCACACCGGGGAGCTGTTTTTT	.	TRBV5-1	TRBJ2-2	TRBD1